This TCR beta chain came from a study of T cell changes during pregnancy in multiple sclerosis. V lost 8 bases to trimming and J lost 3 bases; unmatched junction nucleotides: 8. Germline V CDR1 and CDR2: MDHEN, SYDVKM. The CDR3 totals 15 residues. Here immunoSEQ multiplex PCR was the method, and the copy in TCRdb shows in-frame clones only, minus some. The sample shows about 100,000 clones, around 92% of them seen only once. The source was peripheral blood, collected after pregnancy. The origin of this receptor is a female donor with multiple sclerosis, enrolled in a pregnancy study. The rearrangement links TRBV28 to TRBJ1-5, with TRBD1 matching 9 bases. The CDR3 sequence is CASVTGGGLNQPQHF. The CDR3 DNA reads as TGTGCCAGCGTAACAGGGGGCGGACTCAATCAGCCCCAGCATTTT. Full variable domain (missing parts from reference TRBV28 and TRBJ1-5): DVKVTQSSRYLVKRTGEKVFLECVQDMDHENMFWYRQDPGLGLRLIYFSYDVKMKEKGDIPEGYSVSREKKERFSLILESASTNQTSMYLCASVTGGGLNQPQHFGDGTRLSIL.